Detailed here is one TCR beta chain. No antigen is known for it. The source of the sample is a study of cytomegalovirus exposure and HLA in healthy donors. About the study: Counted in an early data release were about 85 million unique TCRs from HLA-typed donors. Study-wide findings and caveats: Later analysis suggested links between common viral pathogens and several top significant clusters. A later analysis reportedly identified an Asian-associated ancestry cluster as carrying fewer N-insertions than the approximately 640-donor mean. For presence/absence analyses, sequencing depth was assumed to be roughly uniform across donors.

The CDR3 is 14 amino acids. CDR1 and CDR2 from the germline V gene are MNHEY and SVGAGI. V shed 5 bases and J shed 4 bases, with 11 bases lying between them. PCR primers comprised 60 Vbeta and 13 Jbeta primers. Sequencing used immunoSEQ multiplex PCR; TCRdb keeps in-frame clones, though not all of them. This table has around 72,000 clones, around 78% appearing once. V usage is TRBV6-5 and J usage is TRBJ2-2, with D possibly matching TRBD2 (6 bases). The receptor's source is a man aged 45-60 years in good health and CMV-seronegative. The sample consisted of PBMCs. The CDR3 here is CASSDTGGTGELFF. CDR3 in DNA: TGTGCCAGCAGTGACACCGGGGGCACCGGGGAGCTGTTTTTT.